Detailed here is one TCR beta chain. It lacks a known antigen. Within one base of it there is no much larger clone, and no base qualities were kept. The data are from a study of blood T cells in healthy people across ages (dated by TCRdb to the mid-2010s). Broadly, across the study: In model experiments, template switching captured roughly one uniquely barcoded TCR beta cDNA molecule for every two T cells. For two donors (one aged 18 to 30 and one aged 80 or older), the study analyzed two additional independent replicas of 1 million unique cDNA reads from the same blood draw. Four age groups were formed from the donors: young (average 16 years), middle-aged (approximately 39), aged (about 68) and long-lived (more than 75). The study measured age-related changes in TCR beta repertoire diversity using deep sequencing normalized with unique cDNA molecular identifiers. The paper's findings and limits, for the study overall: There was a strong correlation between observed TCR beta diversity and the percentage of naive T cells measured by flow cytometry. Since profiling was done on bulk unsorted PBMCs, naive and antigen-experienced compartments could not be conclusively compared. Observed TCR beta diversity per million T cells fell roughly linearly with age, and a significant reduction was already apparent by age about 43. The CMV infection status of donors was not known, potentially confounding age-related changes in expanded clonotypes. Estimates of total diversity based on one million sequenced T cells were considered lower bounds and underestimates. Compared with the aged group, the long-lived group had more naive CD4+ T cells, fewer expanded clones and increased TCR diversity, a pattern suggesting age selection.

Library method: 5' RACE. For sequencing, an Illumina HiSeq 2500 was employed. A second PCR of roughly 7 to 12 cycles was run with a J-beta primer mix and a sample-barcoded 5' primer. A unique molecular identifier was introduced onto each TCR beta cDNA molecule by a template-switch 5' adaptor carrying 12 random nucleotides. At least 2.5 million CDR3-containing paired-end reads were obtained from each sample. All of the RNA was converted into first-strand cDNA using the Mint cDNA synthesis kit, with a TRBC-specific oligonucleotide serving as the primer. Following uracil-DNA glycosylase treatment, all cDNA underwent a first 18-cycle PCR with the universal primers M1SS and BC2_uni_R. As for the original processing: Normalization of each sample was performed by random selection of 1 million high-quality reads, each carrying a distinct molecular identifier. Instead of being binned into consensus sequences, reads with shared molecular identifiers were discarded. MiTCR, run with a Q25 quality threshold and the strictest error-elimination algorithm, handled CDR3 identification, clonotype clustering and error correction. A nonparametric unseen species model using Euler transformation provided a lower-bound estimate of total TCR beta diversity. TCRdb trimmed public reads at Q25 via fastp, called clones via MiXCR and kept in-frame beta chains. Identical CDR3 protein sequences are pooled into one entry, listed with their most common genes and DNA. The V and J calls and clone size are TCRdb's, not the authors'. The sample table contains 800,000 to 1,300,000 distinct CDR3 sequences; only one count was recorded for approximately 26% of them. Around 0.75% of the sample is in the top ten clones.

Spanning cysteine to phenylalanine, the CDR3 consists of 18 amino acids. The entry retains the CDR3 DNA only, 54 bases that are in frame from base 1. V trim: 5 bases; J trim: 5 bases; unmatched bases: 17. Reading the germline V gene gives CDR1 SGHTA and CDR2 FQGNSA. Donors were 35 to 40 systemically healthy Caucasian individuals from Russia aged roughly 6 to 90 years. Each donor gave approximately 9.3 milliliters of peripheral blood, collected into EDTA-treated Vacutainer tubes. Ficoll-Paque density-gradient centrifugation was used to isolate PBMCs, with at least 6.5 million per sample. Trizol reagent was used to extract total RNA from PBMCs, with at least 5 micrograms per sample. The percentages of naive CD45RAhigh/CD27high T cells were determined by flow cytometry on a PBMC aliquot from every donor. This same sample was also part of a study on T cells of mothers and their children. Looking at the second paper: The donors were nine systemically healthy Caucasian individuals, made up of three mothers and their six children. cDNA synthesis used all of the extracted RNA, with approximately 1.4 ug of RNA in each 15 ul reaction. In the second PCR, the M1S primer introduced both the sample barcodes and 2-4 random nucleotides. Over 10 million TCR beta CDR3 reads came from each mother, compared with some 3.1 million reads from each child. In both related and unrelated pairs, thymic selection shapes the output of TCR recombination in a similar way, with inherited differences having only a minor effect. Normalized repertoire overlap was always slightly but never significantly higher in related than unrelated mother-child pairs. Persistent microchimeric T cell clones were not detected, at a sensitivity of approximately 93 clones per million clonotypes. To look for features that set related mother-child pairs apart from unrelated individuals, the researchers ran deep NGS to compare the TCR beta repertoires of mothers and children. Mothers averaged approximately 40 +/- 4 years of age and children averaged 11 +/- 4 years. After adapter ligation with NEBNext reagents, the libraries were sequenced on Illumina HiSeq 2000 with 100+100 nt paired-end reads. To avoid cross-contamination, the mother libraries and the child libraries were prepared a month apart and sequenced in separate runs. Between roughly 450,000 and 2,000,000 distinct TCR beta clonotypes were identified per donor. Naive TCR beta clonotypes were estimated from low-frequency clonotypes matched to each donor's FACS-determined naive share, without sorting.

Sequencing input: blood. Rearrangement joined TRBV7-2 to TRBJ2-5; 10 central bases correspond to TRBD2. The receptor was isolated from a girl aged 2 to 10 in good health. The CDR3 amino acid sequence is: CASSQPGLARPGIETQYF. The nucleotide sequence reads as follows: TGTGCCAGCAGCCAACCGGGACTAGCGCGCCCGGGGATTGAGACCCAGTACTTC. Extended through the reference TRBV7-2 and TRBJ2-5 proteins, this CDR3 yields the full variable domain: GAGVSQSPSNKVTEKGKDVELRCDPISGHTALYWYRQSLGQGLEFLIYFQGNSAPDKSGLPSDRFSAERTGGSVSTLTIQRTQQEDSAVYLCASSQPGLARPGIETQYFGPGTRLLVL.